The rows below give T cell receptor beta chains drawn from one sample of a study of blood T cells in healthy people across ages. TCRdb reanalysed the 5' RACE reads using MiXCR and keeps one entry per CDR3 protein. The data show roughly 1.9 million distinct CDR3 sequences, approximately 39% seen once. Sequencing was carried out using blood. The receptor source for this set is a human donor in good health. CDR3s include the opening cysteine and the closing phenylalanine or tryptophan.

.	TRBV7-2	CASSALPGQGVHEQYF
TRBJ2-7	TRBV6-1	CATSSASGYEQYF
TRBJ1-2	TRBV7-2	CASSPFGDYTF
TRBJ1-6	TRBV7-2	CASIERTGRHSPLHF
TRBJ2-3	TRBV20-1	CSARGRAGDGTDTQYF
.	TRBV29-1	CSVEIGSVDEQYF
TRBJ2-1	TRBV7-3	CASALNRGLGNEQFF
TRBJ2-3	TRBV4-3	CASSQGPSGGLTDTQYF
TRBJ2-5	TRBV7-2	CASSLDGRGATQYF
TRBJ1-5	TRBV20-1	CSARRAVSYSNQPQHF
TRBJ2-7	TRBV6-1	CASKWAGATYEQYF
TRBJ2-5	TRBV5-1	CASSLEDRKGETQYF
TRBJ2-7	TRBV5-5	CASSLREAGGLPYEQYF
TRBJ2-7	TRBV7-2	CASSSHGGVTYEQYF
TRBJ1-6	TRBV7-2	CASSLDRGGYSPLHF
TRBJ1-6	TRBV7-9	CASSQKDRADNSPLHF
TRBJ2-7	TRBV5-4	CASSPQVGTGAGAEYF
TRBJ2-1	TRBV18	CGSSWGTVGSYNEQFF
TRBJ2-1	TRBV7-7	CASSLELAVDNEQFF
TRBJ2-2	TRBV27	CASSLSGDLNTGELFF
.	TRBV9	CASSPSDRYGEQYF
TRBJ2-3	TRBV5-6	CASSLLTGVRTQYF
TRBJ1-1	TRBV18	CASSPAGIDAFF
TRBJ2-3	TRBV29-1	CSVDRARDTQYF
TRBJ1-2	TRBV5-1	CASSPQTDYGYTF
TRBJ2-3	TRBV7-2	CASSPVGGGNTDTQYF
TRBJ2-5	TRBV5-1	CASSLVMDQETQYF
TRBJ2-5	TRBV20-1	CSAIKPPGSQETQYF
TRBJ1-5	TRBV24-1	CATSERNSNQPQHF
TRBJ1-2	TRBV29-1	CSVEVENGYGYTF
TRBJ1-4	TRBV10-3	CAISGGLGSTEKLFF
TRBJ2-3	TRBV15	CATSREGRGDRSDTQYF
TRBJ1-1	TRBV6-2/TRBV6-3	CASRVTGSNTEAFF
TRBJ1-2	TRBV6-6	CASSYGGQGAGYTF
TRBJ1-5	TRBV9	CASSSQGVSNQPQHF
TRBJ1-2	TRBV4-3	CASSQEGDGGFIHYGYTF
TRBJ1-2	TRBV29-1	CSVGPRGSYTF
TRBJ1-2	TRBV15	CATSRDKLYGYTF
TRBJ2-3	TRBV18	CASSPRLAEDTQYF
TRBJ2-1	TRBV12-5	CASGQGQGVWDEQFF
TRBJ2-7	TRBV12-3/TRBV12-4	CASMRSGSSYEQYF
TRBJ2-1	TRBV7-3	CASGLEGRGADEQFF
TRBJ2-1	TRBV6-2/TRBV6-3	CASTGDSDEQFF
TRBJ2-1	TRBV4-3	CASSQVYGEYNEQFF
TRBJ2-5	TRBV20-1	CAGQGQETQYF
TRBJ1-4	TRBV11-2	CASSNIPQGGEKLFF
TRBJ1-1	TRBV20-1	CSARDLQGNTEAFF
TRBJ1-1	TRBV28	CASSGNMNTEAFF
TRBJ1-6	TRBV28	CASRKGTGASPLHF
TRBJ2-7	TRBV27	CASSSRGGEAQYF
TRBJ1-1	TRBV6-6	CADRQATNTEAFF
TRBJ1-2	TRBV6-5	CASSTTRGNYGYTF
TRBJ1-1	TRBV20-1	CSARAVGLNTEAFF